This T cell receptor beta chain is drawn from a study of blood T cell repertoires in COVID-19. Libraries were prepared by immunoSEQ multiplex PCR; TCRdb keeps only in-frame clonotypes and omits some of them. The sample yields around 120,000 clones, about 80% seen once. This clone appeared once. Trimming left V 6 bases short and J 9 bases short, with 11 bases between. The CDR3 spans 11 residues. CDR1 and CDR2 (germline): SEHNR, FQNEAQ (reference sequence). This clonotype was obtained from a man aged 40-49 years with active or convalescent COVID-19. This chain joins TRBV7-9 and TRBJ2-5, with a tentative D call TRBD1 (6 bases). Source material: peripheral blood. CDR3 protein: CASSTGLAQYF. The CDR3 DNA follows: TGTGCCAGCAGTACAGGGTTAGCCCAGTACTTC.